The clone carrying this T cell receptor (beta chain) was seen only once. Antigen: not known. The data originate from a study of cytomegalovirus exposure and HLA in healthy donors. Overall study findings and caveats: In a later analysis, DRB1 alleles had the most associated TCRs; HLA-C alleles the fewest.

The CDR3 is 14 amino acids. CDR1 and CDR2 (germline): LNHNV, YYDKDF (reference sequence). V lost 2 bases to trimming and J lost 0 bases, with 5 bases between them. The study ran its PCR with 60 Vbeta and 13 Jbeta primers. Some clones are missing from TCRdb's copy, which holds only in-frame ones; the method was immunoSEQ multiplex PCR. The profile shows around 150,000 clones, 60% to 80% of them singletons. The chain combines TRBV15 with TRBJ2-1; no definite D call. The clonotype comes from a male donor in good health and CMV-seronegative. Sequenced material: PBMCs. CDR3 in amino acids: CATSRPSSYNEQFF. In DNA, the CDR3 is TGTGCCACCAGCAGACCCTCCTCCTACAATGAGCAGTTCTTC. Together with reference TRBV15 and TRBJ2-1, the CDR3 gives the full variable domain: DAMVIQNPRYQVTQFGKPVTLSCSQTLNHNVMYWYQQKSSQAPKLLFHYYDKDFNNEADTPDNFQSRRPNTSFCFLDIRSPGLGDTAMYLCATSRPSSYNEQFFGPGTRLTVL.